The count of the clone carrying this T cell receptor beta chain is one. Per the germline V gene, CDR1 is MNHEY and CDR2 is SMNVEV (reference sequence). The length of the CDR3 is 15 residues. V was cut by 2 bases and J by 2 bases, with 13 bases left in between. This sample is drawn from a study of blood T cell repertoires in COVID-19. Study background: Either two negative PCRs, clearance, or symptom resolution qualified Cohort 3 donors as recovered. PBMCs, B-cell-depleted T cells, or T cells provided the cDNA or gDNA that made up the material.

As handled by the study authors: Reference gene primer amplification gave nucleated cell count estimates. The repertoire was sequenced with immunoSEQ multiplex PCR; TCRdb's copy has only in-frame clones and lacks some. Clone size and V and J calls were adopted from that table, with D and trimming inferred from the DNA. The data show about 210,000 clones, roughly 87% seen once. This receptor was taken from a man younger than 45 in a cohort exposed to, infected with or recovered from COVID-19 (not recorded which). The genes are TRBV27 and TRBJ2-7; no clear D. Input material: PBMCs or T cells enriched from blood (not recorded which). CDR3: CASSLKPTVAYEQYF. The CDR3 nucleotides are TGTGCCAGCAGTTTAAAACCAACTGTCGCCTACGAGCAGTACTTC.